Listed here are 5 T cell receptor beta chains from one sample, sequenced in a study of cytomegalovirus exposure and HLA in healthy donors. Amplification used 60 Vbeta primers and 13 Jbeta primers. Only in-frame clones appear in the TCRdb table, and some are missing; sequencing was by immunoSEQ multiplex PCR. The sample holds under 150,000 clones, approximately 84% seen once. The material sequenced was PBMCs. These receptors were obtained from a woman aged 18-29 years in good health and CMV-seronegative.

This sequence joins TRBV6-1 and TRBJ2-7, with D perhaps matching TRBD2 (5 bases). The CDR3 has 15 amino acids. The V gene lost 4 bases and the J gene lost 6 bases, with 19 bases spanning the gap. Germline CDR1 reads MNHNS; CDR2 reads SASEGT. Here the CDR3 reads CASSAKGARIGEQYF. The CDR3 region has the DNA TGTGCCAGCAGTGCTAAGGGAGCTCGGATCGGCGAGCAGTACTTC.

This clone was seen only once. The chain employs TRBV5-6 and TRBJ2-2, with a weak D call TRBD2 (5 bases). This CDR3 spans 16 amino acids. V lost 4 bases and J lost 0, with 13 bases in between. The germline V gene encodes CDR1 SGHDT and CDR2 YYEEEE. The CDR3: CASSPHPGTNTGELFF. The CDR3 region has the DNA TGTGCCAGCAGCCCTCATCCGGGGACGAACACCGGGGAGCTGTTTTTT.

This clone is a singleton in its sample. The chain is built from TRBV5-1 and TRBJ2-3, with 8 bases identical to TRBD1. Germline V gene data show CDR1 as SGHRS and CDR2 as YFSETQ. This CDR3 has 15 residues. With 4 bases clipped from V and 2 bases from J, the junction kept 6 bases outside the gene matches. This CDR3 reads CASSPRTGSTDTQYF. The DNA for the CDR3 is TGCGCCAGCAGCCCACGGACAGGGTCCACAGATACGCAGTATTTT.

The V call is TRBV2, the J call TRBJ1-5, with TRBD1 matching over 7 bases. This CDR3 contains 15 residues. In germline, CDR1 is SNHLY, CDR2 FYNNEI. Unmatched junction bases numbered 5, after V lost 1 base and J lost 5 bases. The chain's CDR3 is CASSEDRDRDQPQHF. Written as DNA, the CDR3 is TGTGCCAGCAGTGAAGATAGGGACAGAGATCAGCCCCAGCATTTT.

V and J are TRBV4-1 and TRBJ2-3; 7 bases match TRBD1. This CDR3 comprises 14 residues. Germline V gene lookup returns CDR1 MGHRA and CDR2 YSYEKL. CDR3 sequence: CASAGTARTDTQYF. The CDR3 DNA follows: TGCGCGTCAGCCGGGACAGCTCGCACAGATACGCAGTATTTT.